The clone carrying this TCR beta chain has more than one count but fewer than ten. Its antigen is unknown. Deletions cut 4 bases from V and 6 bases from J, with 16 bases between. This CDR3 contains 14 residues. Germline V gene lookup returns CDR1 SGHDN and CDR2 FVKESK. Time point meaning: newly diagnosed GD, antithyroid drugs for less than 3 months. Generation of the TCR library employed RNA extracted from PBMCs. To make TCR beta libraries, researchers used iRepertoire HTBI primers and Arm-PCR of CDR3 regions. TCRdb re-called the multiplex PCR reads through MiXCR, storing one row per CDR3 protein. The sample consists of about 620,000 distinct CDR3 sequences, around 15% of them appearing once. These data come from a study of regulatory T cells in long-lasting Graves disease. Whole-study results and caveats: Persistent disease preferred TRBV28, TRBJ1-2 and TRBJ2-5; new disease, TRBV20-1 and TRBJ2-1. Persistent Graves' patients showed reduced TCR diversity versus newly diagnosed patients.

These records were also assigned to another study, of T cells in Graves' hyperthyroidism and ophthalmopathy. Per that paper: Stable hyperthyroidism and ophthalmopathy were separated using 13 V-J signatures.

The source was peripheral blood mononuclear cells (PBMCs), collected at new diagnosis, from a patient treated with antithyroid drugs. The source is a woman in her thirties with Graves disease. V is TRBV14 and J is TRBJ2-7; no clear D. DNA for the CDR3: TGTGCCAGCAGCCGTTGGGGATTCGCCGCCGAGCAGTACTTC. The encoded protein is CASSRWGFAAEQYF.